Listed below are T cell receptor beta chains from one sample, sequenced in a study of graft-versus-host responses after intestinal transplantation. The method was immunoSEQ multiplex PCR; TCRdb's version includes in-frame clones alone and lacks a portion of them. The data show about 130,000 clones, with around nine tenths seen just once and over 0.15% held by the top ten. No antigen has been assigned to these receptors. This specimen was unstimulated CD4+ T cells sorted from spleen or lymph node cells, taken before intestinal transplant. These TCRs come from a human donor who received an intestinal transplant. Both conserved end residues are part of each CDR3. The D gene is left open where the match is weak. The size field is filled for only some rows; it gives once, few, many or a size class.

J | size | V | D | length | CDR3 | DNA
TRBJ1-1 | . | TRBV10-1 | . | 14 | CASSEGRGHTEAFF | TGCGCCAGCAGTGAGGGAAGAGGACACACTGAAGCTTTCTTT
TRBJ1-1 | once | TRBV5-4 | . | 12 | CASSFGNTEAFF | TGTGCCAGCAGCTTCGGGAACACTGAAGCTTTCTTT
TRBJ1-1 | . | TRBV18 | . | 14 | CASSPRGGVTEAFF | TGTGCCAGCTCACCAAGGGGGGGGGTCACTGAAGCTTTCTTT
TRBJ1-5 | . | TRBV19 | . | 14 | CASSTTGSNQPQHF | TGTGCCAGTAGCACAACAGGGTCCAATCAGCCCCAGCATTTT
TRBJ2-3 | . | TRBV7-9 | TRBD2 | 14 | CASSFLAGADTQYF | TGTGCCAGCAGCTTTCTAGCGGGGGCAGATACGCAGTATTTT
TRBJ1-2 | . | TRBV6-1 | . | 13 | CASTRDGNYGYTF | TGTGCCAGCACCCGGGACGGCAACTATGGCTACACCTTC
TRBJ1-2 | . | TRBV2 | . | 16 | CASSYREPWGGYGYTF | TGTGCCAGCAGTTACAGGGAGCCCTGGGGCGGCTATGGCTACACCTTC
TRBJ1-1 | . | TRBV7-2 | . | 13 | CASSSQEDTEAFF | TGTGCCAGCAGCTCTCAGGAGGACACTGAAGCTTTCTTT
TRBJ1-1 | once | TRBV11-2 | . | 13 | CASSRSDYTEAFF | TGTGCCAGCAGCCGATCGGACTACACTGAAGCTTTCTTT
TRBJ2-7 | . | TRBV18 | . | 13 | CASSPLEAYEQYF | TGTGCCAGCTCACCACTGGAGGCCTACGAGCAGTACTTC
TRBJ2-7 | . | TRBV19 | TRBD2 | 14 | CASSKLAGAYEQYF | TGTGCCAGTAGTAAGCTAGCGGGGGCCTACGAGCAGTACTTC
TRBJ1-4 | . | TRBV27 | TRBD1 | 14 | CASSLDRGYEKLFF | TGTGCCAGCAGTTTAGACAGGGGATATGAAAAACTGTTTTTT
TRBJ2-3 | . | TRBV11-2 | TRBD2 | 16 | CASSSGLAGGLDTQYF | TGTGCCAGCAGCTCGGGACTAGCGGGGGGGCTGGATACGCAGTATTTT
TRBJ2-5 | . | TRBV7-6 | TRBD2 | 20 | CASSQRGGLAGGPGQETQYF | TGTGCCAGCAGCCAGAGGGGTGGGTTGGCGGGGGGGCCTGGCCAAGAGACCCAGTACTTC
TRBJ1-2 | . | TRBV25-1 | . | 15 | CASRGLQGSFYGYTF | TGTGCCAGCAGAGGGTTACAGGGCTCTTTCTATGGCTACACCTTC
TRBJ1-2 | . | TRBV7-2 | TRBD1 | 13 | CASSFWTGVGYTF | TGTGCCAGCAGCTTTTGGACAGGGGTAGGCTACACCTTC
TRBJ2-7 | . | TRBV18 | . | 16 | CASSPLPRRGYYEQYF | TGTGCCAGCTCACCTCTTCCAAGGCGGGGATACTACGAGCAGTACTTC
TRBJ1-2 | . | TRBV5-1 | TRBD1 | 16 | CASSSAGTGSPYGYTF | TGCGCCAGCAGTTCCGCCGGGACAGGTTCCCCTTATGGCTACACCTTC
TRBJ2-3 | . | TRBV2 | . | 15 | CASSAPRTSTDTQYF | TGTGCCAGCAGTGCCCCGCGAACTAGCACAGATACGCAGTATTTT
TRBJ1-1 | . | TRBV5-1 | TRBD1 | 18 | CASSRGHGGAGGNTEAFF | TGCGCCAGCAGTAGGGGGCATGGGGGGGCGGGAGGGAACACTGAAGCTTTCTTT
TRBJ1-2 | . | TRBV15 | . | 12 | CATSRDGRGYTF | TGTGCCACCAGCAGAGATGGGCGTGGCTACACCTTC
TRBJ2-7 | . | TRBV9 | . | 13 | CASSVAPQYEQYF | TGTGCCAGCAGCGTAGCTCCGCAGTACGAGCAGTACTTC
TRBJ2-7 | . | TRBV6-5 | TRBD1 | 14 | CASSSGTGIYEQYF | TGTGCCAGCAGTTCGGGGACAGGGATATACGAGCAGTACTTC
TRBJ1-6 | . | TRBV27 | . | 17 | CASRTIQGGRYNSPLHF | TGTGCCAGCCGAACCATTCAGGGAGGGCGGTATAATTCACCCCTCCACTTT
TRBJ2-5 | . | TRBV5-6 | . | 14 | CASSLYGAQETQYF | TGTGCCAGCAGCTTGTATGGGGCCCAAGAGACCCAGTACTTC
TRBJ1-1 | . | TRBV5-1 | TRBD1 | 15 | CASSLGTGGNTEAFF | TGCGCCAGCAGCTTGGGGACAGGGGGGAACACTGAAGCTTTCTTT
TRBJ1-2 | . | TRBV5-4 | . | 15 | CASSPRVIGRYGYTF | TGTGCCAGCAGCCCCAGGGTGATCGGTCGCTATGGCTACACCTTC
TRBJ2-1 | . | TRBV18 | . | 15 | CASSPGRGSYNEQFF | TGTGCCAGCTCACCTGGCAGGGGCTCCTACAATGAGCAGTTCTTC
TRBJ2-5 | . | TRBV5-1 | . | 14 | CASSPGLGWETQYF | TGCGCCAGCAGCCCCGGCCTAGGTTGGGAGACCCAGTACTTC
TRBJ1-4 | . | TRBV19 | . | 15 | CASSIRDPQREKLFF | TGTGCCAGTAGCATCAGAGACCCTCAGAGGGAAAAACTGTTTTTT
TRBJ2-1 | . | TRBV4-2 | . | 13 | CASSQAQVNEQFF | TGTGCCAGCAGCCAAGCACAGGTCAATGAGCAGTTCTTC
TRBJ1-5 | . | TRBV4-1 | . | 13 | CASSRYRDQPQHF | TGCGCCAGCAGCCGTTACAGAGACCAGCCCCAGCATTTT
TRBJ1-2 | . | TRBV9 | TRBD1 | 15 | CASSVAPDRVYGYTF | TGTGCCAGCAGCGTAGCACCCGACAGGGTTTATGGCTACACCTTC
TRBJ1-1 | . | TRBV10-1 | . | 13 | CASRDAMNTEAFF | TGCGCCAGCAGGGATGCAATGAACACTGAAGCTTTCTTT
TRBJ1-6 | . | TRBV5-1 | . | 17 | CASSSARGGFLGSPLHF | TGCGCCAGCAGCTCAGCACGGGGTGGGTTCCTCGGTTCACCCCTCCACTTT
TRBJ2-2 | . | TRBV7-6 | . | 15 | CASSLSGTNTGELFF | TGTGCCAGCAGCTTATCCGGGACAAACACCGGGGAGCTGTTTTTT
TRBJ1-2 | . | TRBV19 | TRBD1 | 15 | CASSVRQGGDYGYTF | TGTGCCAGTAGTGTCAGACAGGGGGGAGACTATGGCTACACCTTC
TRBJ1-2 | . | TRBV18 | . | 16 | CASSPNTPEGKGGYTF | TGTGCCAGCTCACCAAATACGCCAGAGGGAAAGGGTGGCTACACCTTC
TRBJ1-5 | . | TRBV30 | TRBD1 | 12 | CAWRPPRGGLSF | TGTGCCTGGCGCCCCCCAAGAGGGGGCCTTTCTTTT
TRBJ2-1 | . | TRBV7-9 | TRBD2 | 15 | CASRPSGGSGNEQFF | TGTGCCAGCAGGCCGAGCGGGGGCTCAGGCAATGAGCAGTTCTTC
TRBJ2-2 | . | TRBV4-1 | . | 14 | CASSQGRLAGELFF | TGCGCCAGCAGCCAAGGCCGGCTAGCCGGGGAGCTGTTTTTT
TRBJ1-5 | . | TRBV13 | TRBD1 | 20 | CASSLVSLVIDRGVSQPQHF | TGTGCCAGCAGCTTGGTATCTTTAGTAATTGACAGGGGAGTAAGTCAGCCCCAGCATTTT
TRBJ2-2 | . | TRBV7-9 | . | 17 | CASSLSPDLMDTGELFF | TGTGCCAGCAGCTTATCGCCGGATCTCATGGACACCGGGGAGCTGTTTTTT
TRBJ1-3 | . | TRBV9 | . | 15 | CASSVTTGSGNTIYF | TGTGCCAGCAGCGTAACGACAGGCTCTGGAAACACCATATATTTT
TRBJ2-1 | . | TRBV2 | TRBD2 | 15 | CASGNSGGTYNEQFF | TGTGCCAGCGGAAATAGCGGGGGAACCTACAATGAGCAGTTCTTC
TRBJ1-6 | . | TRBV7-2 | . | 12 | CASSLEGPPLHF | TGTGCCAGCAGCTTAGAGGGTCCACCCCTCCACTTT
TRBJ2-5 | . | TRBV7-9 | . | 12 | CASTRVTETQYF | TGTGCCAGCACCCGGGTGACGGAGACCCAGTACTTC
TRBJ2-5 | . | TRBV7-3 | . | 14 | CASSLTSQRETQYF | TGTGCCAGCAGCTTAACCTCACAGAGAGAGACCCAGTACTTC
TRBJ2-7 | . | TRBV14 | . | 12 | CASSHWGYEQYF | TGTGCCAGCAGCCACTGGGGCTACGAGCAGTACTTC
TRBJ2-7 | . | TRBV27 | . | 13 | CASSLRNSYEQYF | TGTGCCAGCAGCCTGAGAAACTCCTACGAGCAGTACTTC
TRBJ1-2 | . | TRBV9 | TRBD1 | 15 | CASSVVGRGYYGYTF | TGTGCCAGCAGCGTAGTAGGCAGGGGGTACTATGGCTACACCTTC
TRBJ2-1 | . | TRBV9 | . | 12 | CASSGTVAEQFF | TGTGCCAGCAGCGGGACCGTCGCCGAGCAGTTCTTC